This T cell receptor beta chain was identified in a study of T cell repertoires in urothelial bladder cancer. The wider study: A few lesions each were cT0, cTa, cT1, and cT2 or greater. General study points: One T-cell clone reached up to roughly 17% of carcinoma infiltrating lymphocytes.

Clones were sequenced by immunoSEQ multiplex PCR, and TCRdb holds only the in-frame ones, with some missing. The profile shows roughly 2,000 clones, around four fifths of them singletons. Points on this clone: Its cognate antigen is unknown.

Germline V lookup: CDR1 SGHKS, CDR2 YYEKEE (reference sequence). The CDR3 loop spans 15 amino acids. The V end was cut by 0 bases, the J end by 4 bases, with 12 bases between. The chain carries TRBV5-5 and TRBJ2-3, with D maybe TRBD1 (5 bases). Sequences were obtained from tumor-infiltrating cells from bladder cancer. The clonotype originates from a human donor with urothelial carcinoma. The DNA for the CDR3 is TGTGCCAGCAGCTTGGCAGGGCGTGTGGCAGATACGCAGTATTTT. Amino acid sequence: CASSLAGRVADTQYF.